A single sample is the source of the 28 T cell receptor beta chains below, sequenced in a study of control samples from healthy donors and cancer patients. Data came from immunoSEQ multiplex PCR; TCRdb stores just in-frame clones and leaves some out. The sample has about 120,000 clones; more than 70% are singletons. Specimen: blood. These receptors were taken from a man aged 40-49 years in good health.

CDR3 nucleotides: TGCGCCAGCAGCTTGACAAGCTATGGCTACACCTTC. Its translation is CASSLTSYGYTF. V and J are TRBV5-1 and TRBJ1-2; D uncertain. CDR3 size: 12 residues. The V and J ends lost 1 base and 4 bases respectively, with 5 bases between them. Germline V gene sequence: CDR1 SGHRS, CDR2 YFSETQ. Complete variable domain (other parts from reference TRBV5-1 and TRBJ1-2): KAGVTQTPRYLIKTRGQQVTLSCSPISGHRSVSWYQQTPGQGLQFLFEYFSETQRNKGNFPGRFSGRQFSNSRSEMNVSTLELGDSALYLCASSLTSYGYTFGSGTRLTVV.

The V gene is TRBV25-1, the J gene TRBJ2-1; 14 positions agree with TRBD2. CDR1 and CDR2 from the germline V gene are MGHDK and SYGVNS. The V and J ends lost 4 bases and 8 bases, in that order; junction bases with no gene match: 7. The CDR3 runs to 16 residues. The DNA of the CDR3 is TGTGCCAGCAGTGGCGGGACTAGCGGGGGATTCGATGAGCAGTTCTTC. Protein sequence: CASSGGTSGGFDEQFF.

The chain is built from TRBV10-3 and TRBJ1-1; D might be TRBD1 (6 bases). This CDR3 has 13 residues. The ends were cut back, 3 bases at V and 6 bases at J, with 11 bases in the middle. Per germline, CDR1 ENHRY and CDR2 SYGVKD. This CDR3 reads CAISDRGFAEAFF. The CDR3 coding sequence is TGTGCCATCAGTGACAGGGGATTCGCTGAAGCTTTCTTT.

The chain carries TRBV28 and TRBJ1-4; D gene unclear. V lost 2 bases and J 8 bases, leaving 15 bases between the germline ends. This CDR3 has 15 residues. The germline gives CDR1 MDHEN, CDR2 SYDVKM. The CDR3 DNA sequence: TGTGCCAGCAGTTTAGTAGTAGGGAGTGGGGAAAAACTGTTTTTT. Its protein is CASSLVVGSGEKLFF.

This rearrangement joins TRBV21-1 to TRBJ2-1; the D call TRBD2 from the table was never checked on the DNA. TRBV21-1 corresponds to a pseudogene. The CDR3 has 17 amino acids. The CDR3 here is CATYPRGGGGSYNEQFF. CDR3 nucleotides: TGTGCCACCTACCCCCGGGGGGGCGGGGGATCCTACAATGAGCAGTTCTTC.

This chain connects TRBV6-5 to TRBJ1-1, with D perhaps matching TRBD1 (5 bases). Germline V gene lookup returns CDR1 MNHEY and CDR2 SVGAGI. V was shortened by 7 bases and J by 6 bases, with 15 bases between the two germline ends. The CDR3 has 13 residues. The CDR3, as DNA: TGTGCCAGCACCCCCCCGGAGGGGTCTGAAGCTTTCTTT. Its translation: CASTPPEGSEAFF.

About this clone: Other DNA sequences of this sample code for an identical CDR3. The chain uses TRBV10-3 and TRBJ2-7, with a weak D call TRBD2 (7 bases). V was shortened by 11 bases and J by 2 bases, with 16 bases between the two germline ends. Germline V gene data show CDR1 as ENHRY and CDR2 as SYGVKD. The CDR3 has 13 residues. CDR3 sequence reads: CAVGGGGPYEQYF. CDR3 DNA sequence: TGTGCCGTTGGGGGGGGCGGGCCCTACGAGCAGTACTTC.

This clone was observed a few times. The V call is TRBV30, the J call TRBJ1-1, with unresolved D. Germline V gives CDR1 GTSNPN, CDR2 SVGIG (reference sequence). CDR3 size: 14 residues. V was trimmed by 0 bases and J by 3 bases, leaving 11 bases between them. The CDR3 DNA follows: TGTGCCTGGAGTGTACTACCTTCTGACACTGAAGCTTTCTTT. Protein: CAWSVLPSDTEAFF.

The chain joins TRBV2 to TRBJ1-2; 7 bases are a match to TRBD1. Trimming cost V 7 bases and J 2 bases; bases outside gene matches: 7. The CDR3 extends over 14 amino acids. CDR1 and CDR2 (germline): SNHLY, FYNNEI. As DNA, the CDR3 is TGTGCCAGCAAAGCCGGACAGGCCAACTATGGCTACACCTTC. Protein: CASKAGQANYGYTF.

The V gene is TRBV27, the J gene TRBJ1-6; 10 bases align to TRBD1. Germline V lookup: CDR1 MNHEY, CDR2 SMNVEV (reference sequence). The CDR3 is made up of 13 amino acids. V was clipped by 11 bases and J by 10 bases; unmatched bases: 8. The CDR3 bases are TGTGCCTCTGGCGGACAGGGGGAATCACCCCTCCACTTT. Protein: CASGGQGESPLHF.

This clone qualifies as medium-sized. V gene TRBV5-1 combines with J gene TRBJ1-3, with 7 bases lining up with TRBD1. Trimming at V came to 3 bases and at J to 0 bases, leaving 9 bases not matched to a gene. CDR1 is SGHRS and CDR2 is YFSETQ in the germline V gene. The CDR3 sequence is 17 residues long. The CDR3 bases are TGCGCCAGCAGCTGGGGACAGCGTCAACTCTCTGGAAACACCATATATTTT. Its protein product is CASSWGQRQLSGNTIYF.

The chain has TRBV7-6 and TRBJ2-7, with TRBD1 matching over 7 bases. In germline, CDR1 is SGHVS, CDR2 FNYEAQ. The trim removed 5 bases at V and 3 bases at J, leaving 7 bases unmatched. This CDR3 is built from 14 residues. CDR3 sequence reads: CASSPGTESYEQYF. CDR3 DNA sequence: TGTGCCAGCAGCCCCGGGACAGAGAGCTACGAGCAGTACTTC.

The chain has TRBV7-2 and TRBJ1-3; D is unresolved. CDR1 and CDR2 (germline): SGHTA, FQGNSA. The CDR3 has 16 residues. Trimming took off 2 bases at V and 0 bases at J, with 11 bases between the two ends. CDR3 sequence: CASSLRGRSSGNTIYF. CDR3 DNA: TGTGCCAGCAGCTTAAGAGGTCGCAGCTCTGGAAACACCATATATTTT.

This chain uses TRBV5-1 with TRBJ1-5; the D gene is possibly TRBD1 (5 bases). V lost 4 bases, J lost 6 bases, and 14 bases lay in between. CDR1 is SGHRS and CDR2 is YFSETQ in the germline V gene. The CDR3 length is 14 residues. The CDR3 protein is CASSPSGGAQPQHF. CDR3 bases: TGCGCCAGCAGCCCCAGCGGGGGTGCTCAGCCCCAGCATTTT.

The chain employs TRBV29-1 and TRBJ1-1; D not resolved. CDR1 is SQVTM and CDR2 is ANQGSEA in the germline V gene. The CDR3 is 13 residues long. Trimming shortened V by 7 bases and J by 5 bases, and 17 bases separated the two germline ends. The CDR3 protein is CSARTGGSTEAFF. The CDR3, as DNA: TGCAGCGCCCGGACGGGCGGCTCGACTGAAGCTTTCTTT.

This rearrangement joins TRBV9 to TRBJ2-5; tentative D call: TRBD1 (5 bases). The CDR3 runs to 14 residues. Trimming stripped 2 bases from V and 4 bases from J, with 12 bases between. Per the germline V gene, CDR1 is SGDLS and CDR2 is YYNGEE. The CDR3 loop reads CASSVGQGGETQYF. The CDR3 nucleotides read TGTGCCAGCAGCGTTGGGCAGGGCGGAGAGACCCAGTACTTC.

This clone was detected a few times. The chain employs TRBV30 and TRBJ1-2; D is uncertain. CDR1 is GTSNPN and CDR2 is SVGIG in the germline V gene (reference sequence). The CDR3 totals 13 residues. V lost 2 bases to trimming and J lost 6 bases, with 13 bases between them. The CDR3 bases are TGTGCCTGGAGTCTGAACACTAGGCATGGCTACACCTTC. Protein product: CAWSLNTRHGYTF.

CDR3 in amino acids: CASSQGVQNTGELFF. CDR3 DNA sequence: TGCGCCAGCAGCCAAGGGGTACAGAACACCGGGGAGCTGTTTTTT. V gene TRBV4-3 combines with J gene TRBJ2-2; no firm D call. The germline gives CDR1 LGHNA, CDR2 YSLEER. V was trimmed by 1 base and J by 1 base, leaving 7 bases between them. The CDR3 sequence is 15 residues long.

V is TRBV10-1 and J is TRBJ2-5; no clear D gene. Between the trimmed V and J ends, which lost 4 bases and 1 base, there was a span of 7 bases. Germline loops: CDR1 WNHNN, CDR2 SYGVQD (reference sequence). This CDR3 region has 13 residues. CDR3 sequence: CASSARIQETQYF. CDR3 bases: TGCGCCAGCAGTGCTCGGATCCAAGAGACCCAGTACTTC.

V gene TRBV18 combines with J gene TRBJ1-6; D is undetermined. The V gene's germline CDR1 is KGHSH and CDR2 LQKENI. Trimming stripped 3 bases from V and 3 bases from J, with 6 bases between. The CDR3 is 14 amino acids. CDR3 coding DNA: TGTGCCAGCTCACCTGACGGCTATAATTCACCCCTCCACTTT. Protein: CASSPDGYNSPLHF.

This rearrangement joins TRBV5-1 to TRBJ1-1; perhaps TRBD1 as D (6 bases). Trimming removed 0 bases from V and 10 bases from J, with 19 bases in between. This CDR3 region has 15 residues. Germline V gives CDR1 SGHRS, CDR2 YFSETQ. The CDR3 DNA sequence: TGCGCCAGCAGCTTGGCAGCAGGGGTCTATGAGGGAGCTTTCTTT. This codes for CASSLAAGVYEGAFF.

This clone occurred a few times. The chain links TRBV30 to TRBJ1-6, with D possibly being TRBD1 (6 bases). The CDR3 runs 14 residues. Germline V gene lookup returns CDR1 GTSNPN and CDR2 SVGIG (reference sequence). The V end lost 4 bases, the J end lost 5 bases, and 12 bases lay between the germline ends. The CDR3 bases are TGTGCCTGGAATGGGGGGCTCCATAATTCACCCCTCCACTTT. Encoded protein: CAWNGGLHNSPLHF.

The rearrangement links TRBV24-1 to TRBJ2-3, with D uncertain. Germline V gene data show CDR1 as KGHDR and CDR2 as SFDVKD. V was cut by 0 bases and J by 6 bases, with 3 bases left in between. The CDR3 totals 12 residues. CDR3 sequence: CATSDLRDTQYF. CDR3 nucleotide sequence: TGTGCCACCAGTGATTTGCGGGATACGCAGTATTTT.

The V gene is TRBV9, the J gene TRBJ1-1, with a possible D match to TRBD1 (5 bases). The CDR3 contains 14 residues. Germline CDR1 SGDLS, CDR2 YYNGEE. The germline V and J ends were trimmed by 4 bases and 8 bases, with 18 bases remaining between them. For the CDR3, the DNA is TGTGCCAGCAGCCCCTGGGGGAGGCATACCGAAGCTTTCTTT. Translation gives CASSPWGRHTEAFF.

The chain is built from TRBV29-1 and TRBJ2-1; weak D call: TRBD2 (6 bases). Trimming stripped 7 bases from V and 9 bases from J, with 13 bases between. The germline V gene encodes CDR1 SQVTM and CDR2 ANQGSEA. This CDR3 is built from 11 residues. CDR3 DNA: TGCAGCGGTAGGAGGGAGGCTGAGCAGTTCTTC. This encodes CSGRREAEQFF.

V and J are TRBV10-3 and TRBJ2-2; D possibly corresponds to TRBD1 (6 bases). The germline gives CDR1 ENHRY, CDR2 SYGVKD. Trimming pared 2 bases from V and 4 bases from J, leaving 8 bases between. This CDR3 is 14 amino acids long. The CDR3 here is CAISERGTTGELFF. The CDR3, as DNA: TGTGCCATCAGTGAGAGGGGGACCACCGGGGAGCTGTTTTTT.

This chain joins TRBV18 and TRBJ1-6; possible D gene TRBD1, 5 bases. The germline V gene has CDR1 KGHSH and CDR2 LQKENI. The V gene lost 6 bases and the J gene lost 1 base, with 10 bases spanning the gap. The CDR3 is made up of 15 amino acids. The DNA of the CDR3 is TGTGCCAGCTCGTACGACAGATCCTATAATTCACCCCTCCACTTT. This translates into CASSYDRSYNSPLHF.

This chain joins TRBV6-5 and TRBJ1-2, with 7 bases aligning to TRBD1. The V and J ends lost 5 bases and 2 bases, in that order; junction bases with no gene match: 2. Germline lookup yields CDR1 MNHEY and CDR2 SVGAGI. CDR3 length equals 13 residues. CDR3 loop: CASSRGQNYGYTF. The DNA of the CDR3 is TGTGCCAGCAGTAGGGGACAGAACTATGGCTACACCTTC.